The 9 T cell receptor beta chains given below trace back to one sample, sequenced in a study of radiation and T cells in renal cell carcinoma. The sample's time point: baseline pretreatment blood. Treatment noted: 15 Gy SBRT to primary tumor, nephrectomy 4 weeks later. Sequencing used immunoSEQ multiplex PCR; TCRdb keeps in-frame clones, though not all of them. Of approximately 110,000 clones in the sample, around 84% were seen once. Sequenced here: blood, sampled from a patient whose treatment included radiotherapy and nephrectomy. These receptors were collected from a woman aged 55-70 years with renal cell carcinoma.

CDR3 residues: CASSVVGGAGTETQYF. The DNA of the CDR3 is TGTGCCAGCAGCGTAGTCGGGGGGGCGGGAACAGAGACCCAGTACTTC. The chain has TRBV9 and TRBJ2-5; 8 bases are shared with TRBD2. Germline trimming cut 0 bases from V and 4 bases from J; bases unmatched to any gene: 8. Germline V gene data show CDR1 as SGDLS and CDR2 as YYNGEE. This CDR3 region has 16 residues.

This chain links TRBV27 with TRBJ1-2, with D maybe TRBD1 (6 bases). The V end lost 5 bases, the J end lost 5 bases, and 15 bases lay between the germline ends. The CDR3 has 14 amino acids. CDR1 and CDR2 from the germline V gene are MNHEY and SMNVEV (reference sequence). CDR3 protein: CASSPDRRVYGYTF. Written as DNA, the CDR3 is TGTGCCAGCAGTCCAGACAGGAGGGTGTATGGCTACACCTTC.

This chain connects TRBV19 to TRBJ1-4; D is ambiguous. V gave up 10 bases and J gave up 3 bases, with 18 bases separating them. The CDR3 spans 15 residues. Germline lookup yields CDR1 LNHDA and CDR2 SQIVND (reference sequence). This CDR3 reads CATQTQRWANEKLFF. The CDR3 region has the DNA TGTGCCACCCAGACCCAAAGATGGGCTAATGAAAAACTGTTTTTT.

The rearrangement uses TRBV4-1 and TRBJ2-1, with TRBD2 identical over 10 bases. This CDR3 has 17 amino acids. Germline V gene sequence: CDR1 MGHRA, CDR2 YSYEKL. Trimming cost V 0 bases and J 5 bases; bases outside gene matches: 7. In DNA, the CDR3 is TGCGCCAGCAGCCAAGAGGGGCTAGCGGGGGCCAACAATGAGCAGTTCTTC. Its protein is CASSQEGLAGANNEQFF.

V and J are TRBV5-3 and TRBJ1-5, with D possibly TRBD1 on 6 matching bases. TRBV5-3 is classed as an ORF, of uncertain function. The CDR3 contains 14 residues. Trimming left V 5 bases short and J 3 bases short, with 12 bases between. CDR3 in DNA: TGTGCCAGAAGTCGCCAGGGGCTCAATCAGCCCCAGCATTTT. Protein: CARSRQGLNQPQHF.

This chain connects TRBV7-3 to TRBJ2-1; TRBD2 agrees at 8 bases. The germline V gene encodes CDR1 SGHTA and CDR2 FQGTGA. The CDR3 totals 16 residues. V trimming: 2 bases; J trimming: 3 bases; junction bases outside the gene matches: 6. The CDR3: CASSLSGGSLYNEQFF. The CDR3 DNA sequence: TGTGCCAGCAGCTTATCGGGAGGGAGCCTCTACAATGAGCAGTTCTTC.

The V and J genes are TRBV30 and TRBJ2-3; unclear D gene. In germline, CDR1 is GTSNPN, CDR2 SVGIG (reference sequence). The CDR3 is 12 residues long. V shed 4 bases and J shed 5 bases, with 10 bases lying between them. The CDR3, as DNA: TGTGCCTGGAATCCAGGCGGAGATACGCAGTATTTT. This gives the protein CAWNPGGDTQYF.

This clone was observed a few times. V and J are TRBV29-1 and TRBJ1-5; tentative D call: TRBD1 (6 bases). The V and J ends lost 7 bases and 7 bases respectively, with 17 bases between them. The CDR3 has 13 residues. The germline CDR1 and CDR2 sequences are SQVTM and ANQGSEA. Here the CDR3 DNA reads TGCAGCGCCACTCAGGGGATTGAGCAGCCCCAGCATTTT. It is translated as CSATQGIEQPQHF.

The chain combines TRBV6-5 with TRBJ1-2, with no clear D. The germline V gene encodes CDR1 MNHEY and CDR2 SVGAGI. Between the trimmed V and J ends, which lost 2 bases and 6 bases, there was a span of 13 bases. CDR3 size: 14 residues. CDR3 loop: CASSYTAEVDGYTF. The CDR3 DNA reads as TGTGCCAGCAGTTACACGGCGGAGGTCGATGGCTACACCTTC.